These 20 T cell receptor beta chains came from one sample sequenced in a study of shared clonotypes between healthy human individuals. Only in-frame clones appear in the TCRdb table, and some are missing; sequencing was by immunoSEQ multiplex PCR. The repertoire holds some 2 million clones, with 85% to 95% as singletons. CD45RO-negative cells were positively selected for CCR7, leaving out terminally differentiated effector memory CD45RA+ cells. The sequencing sample was made of naive CD8+ T cells sorted from blood. These receptors all come from a man aged 18 to 30 in good health.

The rearrangement uses TRBV6-4 and TRBJ1-5; D call uncertain. Deletions cut 0 bases from V and 5 bases from J, with 17 bases between. This CDR3 is built from 17 residues. Germline assignment: CDR1 MRHNA and CDR2 SNTAGT. CDR3 amino acids: CASSDSRIEDGDQPQHF. In DNA form, the CDR3 reads TGTGCCAGCAGTGACTCAAGAATCGAGGATGGTGATCAGCCCCAGCATTTT.

The rearrangement links TRBV15 to TRBJ2-1; D perhaps matches TRBD2 (6 bases). CDR1 and CDR2 from the germline V gene are LNHNV and YYDKDF (reference sequence). There are 21 residues in the CDR3. Trimming took off 0 bases at V and 2 bases at J, with 26 bases between the two ends. CDR3 sequence: CATSRDSVAELKIGTYNEQFF. In DNA form, the CDR3 reads TGTGCCACCAGCAGAGATTCGGTAGCGGAATTAAAAATAGGGACCTACAATGAGCAGTTCTTC. The variable domain in full, with the rest retrieved from reference TRBV15 and TRBJ2-1, is DAMVIQNPRYQVTQFGKPVTLSCSQTLNHNVMYWYQQKSSQAPKLLFHYYDKDFNNEADTPDNFQSRRPNTSFCFLDIRSPGLGDTAMYLCATSRDSVAELKIGTYNEQFFGPGTRLTVL.

V and J are TRBV19 and TRBJ2-5, with TRBD1 matching over 7 bases. V trimming: 7 bases; J trimming: 4 bases; junction bases outside the gene matches: 15. The CDR3 is made up of 16 amino acids. Germline-derived CDR1 and CDR2 are LNHDA and SQIVND (reference sequence). The CDR3 region is CASTPALAGGGETQYF. Here the CDR3 DNA reads TGTGCCAGTACCCCCGCACTTGCAGGGGGTGGAGAGACCCAGTACTTC.

J is TRBJ1-4 and V is TRBV28; possible D gene TRBD1, 6 bases. The V gene lost 2 bases and the J gene lost 6 bases, with 16 bases spanning the gap. This CDR3 has 16 amino acids. CDR1 and CDR2 from the germline V gene are MDHEN and SYDVKM. The CDR3 region has the DNA TGTGCCAGCAGTTTAGGTCTGGACAGCTCGGATGAAAAACTGTTTTTT. Its translation: CASSLGLDSSDEKLFF.

The V gene is TRBV5-6, the J gene TRBJ2-7; maybe TRBD2 (6 bases). Trimming left V 2 bases short and J 4 bases short, with 10 bases between. The CDR3 runs 13 residues. Looked up from germline, CDR1 is SGHDT and CDR2 is YYEEEE. The CDR3 protein is CASSLIAGYEQYF. CDR3 bases: TGTGCCAGCAGCTTAATTGCGGGGTACGAGCAGTACTTC.

About this clone itself: The sample holds other DNA sequences that translate to the same CDR3. V is TRBV4-1 and J is TRBJ1-1; TRBD1 aligns across 8 bases. Trimming removed 4 bases from V and 4 bases from J; junction bases left unmatched: 5. Germline CDR1 is MGHRA and CDR2 is YSYEKL. This CDR3 is 14 amino acids long. The CDR3 region has the DNA TGCGCCAGCAGCCCCGGACAGGGAAGCACTGAAGCTTTCTTT. Translation gives CASSPGQGSTEAFF.

The rearrangement links TRBV19 to TRBJ2-2, with D possibly being TRBD2 (5 bases). The CDR3 loop spans 12 amino acids. Germline CDR1 is LNHDA and CDR2 is SQIVND (reference sequence). With 9 bases removed from V and 0 bases from J, the gap between germline ends came to 5 bases. DNA of the CDR3: TGTGCCAGCGGGGCGAACACCGGGGAGCTGTTTTTT. Amino acid sequence: CASGANTGELFF. The variable domain in full, with the rest retrieved from reference TRBV19 and TRBJ2-2, is DGGITQSPKYLFRKEGQNVTLSCEQNLNHDAMYWYRQDPGQGLRLIYYSQIVNDFQKGDIAEGYSVSREKKESFPLTVTSAQKNPTAFYLCASGANTGELFFGEGSRLTVL.

V usage is TRBV5-6 and J usage is TRBJ1-1; possibly TRBD1 for D (5 bases). Germline V gene sequence: CDR1 SGHDT, CDR2 YYEEEE. The CDR3 is 12 amino acids. V was shortened by 2 bases and J by 4 bases, with 6 bases between the two germline ends. The CDR3 protein is CASSFDSTEAFF. CDR3 in DNA: TGTGCCAGCAGCTTTGACAGCACTGAAGCTTTCTTT.

The chain recombines TRBV7-9 with TRBJ2-3, with a weak D call TRBD2 (5 bases). Trimming took off 1 base at V and 1 base at J, with 12 bases between the two ends. The length of the CDR3 is 16 residues. Germline lookup yields CDR1 SEHNR and CDR2 FQNEAQ (reference sequence). CDR3 region: CASSLDISGGTDTQYF. CDR3 coding DNA: TGTGCCAGCAGCTTAGATATCTCCGGGGGCACAGATACGCAGTATTTT.

The genes are TRBV21-1 and TRBJ1-1; the D call in the table, TRBD1, was not verified against the DNA. TRBV21-1 counts as a pseudogene. CDR3 length: 12 amino acids. The chain's CDR3 is CASRDRDTEAFF. The CDR3 region has the DNA TGTGCCAGCAGAGACAGGGACACTGAAGCTTTCTTT.

The chain uses TRBV5-1 and TRBJ2-3, with 7 bases identical to TRBD2. Germline assignment: CDR1 SGHRS and CDR2 YFSETQ. V lost 1 base and J lost 5; bases outside the gene matches: 4. The CDR3 spans 14 residues. The CDR3 is CASSLYSSGDTQYF. Here the CDR3 DNA reads TGCGCCAGCAGCTTGTATTCTAGCGGAGATACGCAGTATTTT.

As to this clone: The sample carries other DNA sequences with the same CDR3. The J gene is TRBJ2-7, the V gene TRBV5-6; no clear D. Germline CDR1 SGHDT, CDR2 YYEEEE. The CDR3 consists of 12 residues. V lost 3 bases and J 0 bases, leaving 4 bases between the germline ends. The CDR3 DNA sequence: TGTGCCAGCAGCTCCAGCTCCTACGAGCAGTACTTC. Protein: CASSSSSYEQYF.

The chain joins TRBV10-1 to TRBJ2-7, with D maybe TRBD2 (5 bases). Trimming took 4 bases from V and 0 from J, leaving 7 bases between them. CDR3 length: 13 amino acids. Germline loops: CDR1 WNHNN, CDR2 SYGVQD (reference sequence). The CDR3 DNA reads TGCGCCAGCAGTGGGGGAGCCTCCTACGAGCAGTACTTC. It specifies CASSGGASYEQYF.

The rearrangement joins TRBV11-1 to TRBJ2-7; D is undetermined. The V gene's germline CDR1 is SGHAT and CDR2 FQDESV (reference sequence). CDR3 length: 12 amino acids. V shed 4 bases and J shed 6 bases, with 10 bases lying between them. The CDR3 sequence: CASSSTQPEQYF. The CDR3 coding sequence is TGTGCCAGCAGCTCAACCCAGCCCGAGCAGTACTTC.

With regard to this clone: Other DNA sequences of this sample code for an identical CDR3. The CDR3 DNA sequence: TGTGCCAGCAGCGTAGGAGAGAACTACGAGCAGTACTTC. Encoded protein: CASSVGENYEQYF. This chain connects TRBV9 to TRBJ2-7; D gene ambiguous. There are 13 residues in the CDR3. Trimming took 0 bases from V and 3 from J, leaving 7 bases between them. Germline CDR1 is SGDLS and CDR2 is YYNGEE.

The chain couples TRBV27 to TRBJ2-5; the D gene is possibly TRBD1 (5 bases). V dropped 3 bases and J dropped 5 bases, with 13 bases sitting between them. From germline, CDR1 is MNHEY and CDR2 SMNVEV (reference sequence). The CDR3 covers 14 residues. CDR3 in DNA: TGTGCCAGCAGTTTGACAGACCCAAGGGAGACCCAGTACTTC. Residues: CASSLTDPRETQYF.

This clone was detected only once. V usage is TRBV29-1 and J usage is TRBJ2-3; 8 nucleotides agree with TRBD2. V trimming: 0 bases; J trimming: 0 bases; junction bases outside the gene matches: 11. The V gene's germline CDR1 is SQVTM and CDR2 ANQGSEA. CDR3 length: 18 amino acids. CDR3 DNA: TGCAGCGTTGAAGATCTCGAGACTAGCGCGATAAGCACAGATACGCAGTATTTT. This codes for CSVEDLETSAISTDTQYF.

This chain uses TRBV6-4 with TRBJ2-1; D is ambiguous. Germline CDR1 is MRHNA and CDR2 is SNTAGT. V was trimmed by 4 bases and J by 2 bases, leaving 9 bases between them. The CDR3 is 14 residues long. CDR3 coding DNA: TGTGCCAGCAGTGCAGGACCACCCTACAATGAGCAGTTCTTC. Encoded protein: CASSAGPPYNEQFF.

CDR3 coding DNA: TGCGCCAGCAGCCAAGTGGGGGGGAGTAACTATGGCTACACCTTC. Protein sequence: CASSQVGGSNYGYTF. The chain carries TRBV4-3 and TRBJ1-2; a possible D gene is TRBD1 (5 bases). Per germline, CDR1 LGHNA and CDR2 YSLEER. V was clipped by 1 base and J by 1 base, with 10 bases between them. This CDR3 spans 15 amino acids.

The chain employs TRBV11-2 and TRBJ2-7; 7 bases are a match to TRBD1. Germline CDR1 and CDR2: SGHAT and FQNNGV. This CDR3 spans 17 amino acids. With V trimmed by 0 bases and J by 5 bases, 13 bases remained unmatched. The CDR3 reads CASSLEGPGTELNEQYF. The CDR3 bases are TGTGCCAGCAGCTTAGAGGGTCCCGGGACAGAACTCAACGAGCAGTACTTC.